The 21 T cell receptor beta chains below all came from one sample that was sequenced in a study of CD8 T cells in ankylosing spondylitis. These receptors' antigens are unknown. TCRdb itself ran the 5' RACE reads through MiXCR, one entry per CDR3 protein. The sample lists 450,000 to 550,000 distinct CDR3 sequences, under 5.5% occurring once. Whole-study results and caveats: Ankylosing spondylitis blood seemed to carry a telltale TCR beta motif made of about 8 highly homologous variants.

The sample consisted of blood, either unsorted or a sorted T cell fraction (not recorded which). The receptor source for this set is a male donor with ankylosing spondylitis.

This clonotype came up many times. The chain combines TRBV10-3 with TRBJ1-2; TRBD1 aligns across 10 bases. V trimming: 6 bases; J trimming: 5 bases; junction bases outside the gene matches: 6. This CDR3 has 14 residues. Germline V lookup: CDR1 ENHRY, CDR2 SYGVKD. CDR3: CAISPGQGPYGYTF. CDR3 sequence (DNA): TGTGCCATCAGCCCGGGACAGGGGCCATATGGCTACACCTTC.

This clonotype was seen at least ten times. J is TRBJ2-7 and V is TRBV28; tentatively, D is TRBD1 (6 bases). The germline V gene encodes CDR1 MDHEN and CDR2 SYDVKM. Trimming removed 6 bases at V and 3 bases at J, with 9 bases between. The CDR3 sequence is 12 residues long. CDR3 sequence: CASRGHVYEQYF. The CDR3 DNA reads TGTGCCAGCAGGGGACATGTCTACGAGCAGTACTTC.

In its sample, this clonotype was seen many times. V gene TRBV4-1 combines with J gene TRBJ2-6; D unclear. V was pared by 2 bases and J by 0 bases, with 14 bases between. The CDR3 spans 18 residues. In germline, CDR1 is MGHRA, CDR2 YSYEKL. The CDR3 reads CASSQRAGTLSGANVLTF. The CDR3 bases are TGCGCCAGCAGCCAAAGGGCAGGTACCCTCTCTGGGGCCAACGTCCTGACTTTC.

The genes are TRBV11-2 and TRBJ2-7; 10 bases align to TRBD2. From germline, CDR1 is SGHAT and CDR2 FQNNGV. The CDR3 sequence is 15 residues long. The trim removed 4 bases at V and 2 bases at J, leaving 5 bases unmatched. As DNA, the CDR3 is TGTGCCAGCAGCTATGGACTAGCGGAAGCCTACGAGCAGTACTTC. It codes for CASSYGLAEAYEQYF.

The V call is TRBV12-5, the J call TRBJ2-1, with D tentatively TRBD2 (6 bases). The CDR3 has 12 amino acids. Germline V gene lookup returns CDR1 LGHNT and CDR2 FRNRAP. The CDR3 loop is CVSAPRRDEQFF. In nucleotides, the CDR3 is TGTGTCAGTGCCCCGAGGAGGGACGAGCAGTTCTTC.

In this sample, this clonotype turned up many times. The chain joins TRBV20-1 to TRBJ1-1; D unresolved. The CDR3 sequence is 14 residues long. Germline CDR1 reads DFQATT; CDR2 reads SNEGSKA (reference sequence). V lost 1 base and J lost 1, with 10 bases in between. This chain's CDR3 is CSARVWASNTEAFF. In DNA form, the CDR3 reads TGCAGTGCTAGAGTCTGGGCCTCGAACACTGAAGCTTTCTTT.

This clonotype was seen at least ten times. The rearrangement links TRBV4-2 to TRBJ2-2, with D hard to call. In germline, CDR1 is LGHNA, CDR2 YNFKEQ. This CDR3 contains 14 residues. V lost 0 bases to trimming and J lost 3 bases, with 5 bases between them. The CDR3 here is CASSQEWDTGELFF. The CDR3 DNA is TGTGCCAGCAGCCAAGAATGGGACACCGGGGAGCTGTTTTTT.

This clonotype was detected ten times or more. This chain connects TRBV5-1 to TRBJ2-5, with D possibly TRBD2 on 5 matching bases. The CDR3 is 14 amino acids. From germline, CDR1 is SGHRS and CDR2 YFSETQ. V lost 4 bases to trimming and J lost 2 bases, with 12 bases between them. CDR3 amino acids: CASSAAVMQETQYF. The CDR3 region has the DNA TGCGCCAGCAGCGCAGCGGTTATGCAAGAGACCCAGTACTTC.

Regarding this clonotype: A much larger clone differs by one base, so this may be a read error. The V call is TRBV5-1, the J call TRBJ1-1; D not certain. With 4 bases removed from V and 1 base from J, the gap between germline ends came to 17 bases. The V gene's germline CDR1 is SGHRS and CDR2 YFSETQ. The CDR3 runs to 16 residues. CDR3 in amino acids: CASSPRTSRGNTEAFF. The CDR3 DNA reads TGCGCCAGCAGCCCGCGGACCTCCCGGGGGAACACTGAAGCTTTCTTT.

This clonotype was counted many times. The chain has TRBV20-1 and TRBJ1-6; D remains ambiguous. The CDR3 is 13 amino acids. Trimming pared 6 bases from V and 9 bases from J, leaving 15 bases between. Germline V lookup: CDR1 DFQATT, CDR2 SNEGSKA (reference sequence). The CDR3 DNA reads TGCAGTGCGTCACGGACCGGATTTTCACCCCTCCACTTT. Protein sequence: CSASRTGFSPLHF.

This clonotype was found many times. This sequence joins TRBV29-1 and TRBJ1-4; weak D call: TRBD1 (6 bases). The germline V gene encodes CDR1 SQVTM and CDR2 ANQGSEA. V lost 6 bases to trimming and J lost 0 bases, with 17 bases between them. The CDR3 has 16 amino acids. The CDR3 protein is CSVELGGSSTNEKLFF. The CDR3 region has the DNA TGCAGCGTAGAATTGGGGGGCAGCTCAACTAATGAAAAACTGTTTTTT.

This clonotype was seen many times. The genes are TRBV10-3 and TRBJ2-1, with TRBD2 matching over 10 bases. The V gene end was trimmed by 2 bases and the J gene end by 7 bases; junction bases not matched to a gene: 8. The CDR3 totals 16 residues. The germline CDR1 and CDR2 sequences are ENHRY and SYGVKD. The CDR3 DNA reads TGTGCCATCAGTGAGGGGGCCAGCGGGGGGGCGAATGAGCAGTTCTTC. This sequence encodes CAISEGASGGANEQFF.

This clonotype was seen at least ten times. The chain has TRBV5-6 and TRBJ1-2; D uncertain. Trimming shortened V by 0 bases and J by 1 base, and 13 bases separated the two germline ends. CDR1 SGHDT and CDR2 YYEEEE come from the germline V gene. This CDR3 contains 16 residues. The CDR3 nucleotides are TGTGCCAGCAGCTTGGTCCTTCCTACCTTTAACTATGGCTACACCTTC. Translated: CASSLVLPTFNYGYTF. Supplemented by reference TRBV5-6 and TRBJ1-2, the full variable domain reads DAGVTQSPTHLIKTRGQQVTLRCSPKSGHDTVSWYQQALGQGPQFIFQYYEEEERQRGNFPDRFSGHQFPNYSSELNVNALLLGDSALYLCASSLVLPTFNYGYTFGSGTRLTVV.

Many counts were recorded for this clonotype. The chain uses TRBV20-1 and TRBJ1-1, with D possibly TRBD1 on 6 matching bases. The germline V gene encodes CDR1 DFQATT and CDR2 SNEGSKA (reference sequence). V gave up 5 bases and J gave up 4 bases, with 14 bases separating them. The CDR3 length is 13 residues. CDR3 DNA: TGCAGTGCTCTAAGCACAGGGTCCACTGAAGCTTTCTTT. Encoded protein: CSALSTGSTEAFF.

At least ten counts were recorded for this clonotype. V gene TRBV24-1 combines with J gene TRBJ2-7; D might be TRBD1 (5 bases). Germline V lookup: CDR1 KGHDR, CDR2 SFDVKD. The CDR3 is made up of 18 amino acids. V lost 0 bases and J lost 5, with 22 bases in between. Here the CDR3 DNA reads TGTGCCACCAGTGATTTGCCTCCCACCCTCCAGGGCCCCAACGAGCAGTACTTC. Its protein product is CATSDLPPTLQGPNEQYF.

This clonotype has ten or more counts. J is TRBJ1-3 and V is TRBV4-2; D ambiguous. The CDR3 consists of 15 residues. The germline V gene has CDR1 LGHNA and CDR2 YNFKEQ. Trimming left V 1 base short and J 0 bases short, with 7 bases between. The CDR3 DNA follows: TGTGCCAGCAGCCAAGCAGGCCTCTCTGGAAACACCATATATTTT. It is translated as CASSQAGLSGNTIYF.

This clonotype was found many times. This CDR3 is CASSAFGTPTEKLFF. DNA for the CDR3: TGTGCCAGCAGCGCCTTCGGGACACCTACAGAAAAACTGTTTTTT. The V and J genes are TRBV9 and TRBJ1-4; D may be TRBD1 (6 bases). V lost 3 bases and J 8 bases, leaving 17 bases between the germline ends. Germline V CDR1 and CDR2: SGDLS, YYNGEE. This CDR3 is 15 amino acids long.

This clonotype was recorded many times. The V call is TRBV12-3 or TRBV12-4, the J call TRBJ2-7; D gene unclear. The CDR3 length is 14 residues. V was cut by 2 bases and J by 2 bases, with 10 bases left in between. CDR3 sequence reads: CASSLLAEAYEQYF. In DNA form, the CDR3 reads TGTGCCAGCAGTTTACTGGCAGAGGCCTACGAGCAGTACTTC.

The sample holds many counts of this clonotype. The chain carries TRBV7-9 and TRBJ2-7, with 12 bases identical to TRBD1. Trimming removed 6 bases from V and 5 bases from J; junction bases left unmatched: 5. The CDR3 has 14 amino acids. The germline V gene has CDR1 SEHNR and CDR2 FQNEAQ (reference sequence). In DNA, the CDR3 is TGTGCCAGCAGGGGACAGGGGGCTTCCCACGAGCAGTACTTC. Translation gives CASRGQGASHEQYF.

This clonotype came up many times. J is TRBJ1-2 and V is TRBV20-1; no clear D gene. This CDR3 region has 12 residues. Trimming removed 2 bases from V and 7 bases from J, with 11 bases in between. Germline V gene sequence: CDR1 DFQATT, CDR2 SNEGSKA (reference sequence). The CDR3 DNA is TGCAGTGCTAGAAACAGTGTCTCTGGCTACACCTTC. Protein: CSARNSVSGYTF.

The table lists this clonotype with many counts. The chain combines TRBV9 with TRBJ1-3; D gene unclear. This CDR3 contains 14 residues. Germline assignment: CDR1 SGDLS and CDR2 YYNGEE. The ends were cut back, 0 bases at V and 1 base at J, with 5 bases in the middle. In nucleotides, the CDR3 is TGTGCCAGCAGCGTAGAAGGGTCTGGAAACACCATATATTTT. This translates into CASSVEGSGNTIYF.